These 21 T cell receptor beta chains were sequenced from one sample in a study of shared clonotypes between healthy human individuals. Profiling relied on immunoSEQ multiplex PCR, and the TCRdb table lists in-frame clones only, not all of them. The table includes about 990,000 clones, around 82% detected once. The sample consisted of memory CD4+ T cells from PBMCs. Subset meaning: CD45RA-negative fraction. The receptors come from a man aged 18 to 30 in good health. Some clones in this sample may be carry-over from other donors' samples.

This clone was seen a single time. This chain connects TRBV7-9 to TRBJ2-7, with D possibly called TRBD1 or TRBD2 (6 bases each). Germline CDR1 and CDR2: SEHNR and FQNEAQ (reference sequence). V shed 5 bases and J shed 2 bases, with 25 bases lying between them. The CDR3 contains 18 residues. This chain's CDR3 is CASSPLGGTGGTPYEQYF. CDR3 nucleotides: TGTGCCAGCAGCCCGTTAGGGGGGACGGGCGGGACACCCTACGAGCAGTACTTC.

This clone was seen once. The gene calls are TRBV9 and TRBJ2-5; no clear D. Germline values: CDR1 SGDLS, CDR2 YYNGEE. V was trimmed by 3 bases and J by 4 bases, leaving 13 bases between them. This CDR3 comprises 14 residues. CDR3 in amino acids: CASSAPGSSETQYF. The CDR3 region has the DNA TGTGCCAGCAGCGCCCCGGGCAGTTCAGAGACCCAGTACTTC.

This clone was seen a single time. The chain is built from TRBV30 and TRBJ2-1; 8 bases align to TRBD2. V dropped 0 bases and J dropped 2; count of bases not matched to a gene: 21. This CDR3 has 21 amino acids. Germline loops: CDR1 GTSNPN, CDR2 SVGIG (reference sequence). This chain's CDR3 is CAWSVVYSGILELTAYNEQFF. CDR3 nucleotides: TGTGCCTGGAGTGTAGTCTATAGCGGGATTCTCGAACTCACCGCCTACAATGAGCAGTTCTTC.

The gene calls are TRBV6-5 and TRBJ1-4, with D maybe TRBD1 (5 bases). V lost 3 bases to trimming and J lost 6 bases, with 8 bases between them. The germline gives CDR1 MNHEY, CDR2 SVGAGI. This CDR3 region has 13 residues. This CDR3 reads CASSYTRDEKLFF. The CDR3 DNA sequence: TGTGCCAGCAGTTATACCAGGGATGAAAAACTGTTTTTT.

In regard to this clone: Other DNA sequences from this sample encode an identical CDR3 as well. V gene TRBV5-1 combines with J gene TRBJ2-1; either TRBD1 or TRBD2 may supply D (5 bases each). The CDR3 sequence is 14 residues long. V dropped 5 bases and J dropped 0 bases, with 9 bases sitting between them. The germline V gene encodes CDR1 SGHRS and CDR2 YFSETQ. CDR3: CASSGGSSYNEQFF. CDR3 in DNA: TGCGCCAGCAGTGGGGGAAGCTCCTACAATGAGCAGTTCTTC.

This clone appeared once. The V gene is TRBV6-6, the J gene TRBJ1-1; D is ambiguous. Trimming left V 5 bases short and J 8 bases short, with 12 bases between. Germline V lookup: CDR1 MNHNY, CDR2 SVGAGI (reference sequence). This CDR3 has 12 amino acids. CDR3 residues: CASSPGRLEAFF. CDR3 DNA: TGTGCCAGCAGTCCCGGACGGTTGGAAGCTTTCTTT.

The rearrangement uses TRBV20-1 and TRBJ2-7, with no clear D. The CDR3 extends over 11 amino acids. V shed 8 bases and J shed 0 bases, with 8 bases lying between them. Germline CDR1 reads DFQATT; CDR2 reads SNEGSKA (reference sequence). The CDR3: CSTRHSYEQYF. The CDR3 DNA reads as TGCAGTACCCGACACTCCTACGAGCAGTACTTC.

The J gene is TRBJ2-2, the V gene TRBV5-6, with 7 positions matching TRBD1. Germline loops: CDR1 SGHDT, CDR2 YYEEEE. V shed 1 base and J 0 bases; nucleotides not matched to a gene: 6. The length of the CDR3 is 17 residues. The CDR3 DNA follows: TGTGCCAGCAGCTTGACCTCCGGGACAGCGAACACCGGGGAGCTGTTTTTT. Protein product: CASSLTSGTANTGELFF.

The genes are TRBV15 and TRBJ2-7, with TRBD2 matching 7 bases. Germline values: CDR1 LNHNV, CDR2 YYDKDF (reference sequence). The J segment lost 4 bases and the V segment lost 5 bases, leaving 5 bases of the junction unmatched. This CDR3 region has 13 residues. CDR3 in amino acids: CATSERGGYEQYF. CDR3 DNA: TGTGCCACCAGCGAGCGCGGGGGTTACGAGCAGTACTTC.

The chain links TRBV7-2 to TRBJ2-1; D is ambiguous. Germline CDR1 is SGHTA and CDR2 is FQGNSA. V was cut by 5 bases and J by 7 bases, with 9 bases left in between. The CDR3 is 12 amino acids. CDR3 loop: CASSKHQNEQFF. Written as DNA, the CDR3 is TGTGCCAGCAGCAAACACCAGAATGAGCAGTTCTTC.

This chain uses TRBV5-1 with TRBJ1-2, with TRBD1 matching over 7 bases. The V gene's germline CDR1 is SGHRS and CDR2 YFSETQ. The junction had 5 bases not matched to a gene; V was cut back by 4 bases and J by 2 bases. CDR3 length: 14 residues. CDR3: CASSMVQGNYGYTF. CDR3 DNA sequence: TGCGCCAGCAGCATGGTACAGGGGAACTATGGCTACACCTTC.

The chain has TRBV5-1 and TRBJ2-7; 12 bases align to TRBD2. CDR1 and CDR2 from the germline V gene are SGHRS and YFSETQ. V trimming: 1 base; J trimming: 0 bases; junction bases outside the gene matches: 11. The length of the CDR3 is 19 residues. The CDR3 loop is CASSLSIGTSGRSSYEQYF. In nucleotides, the CDR3 is TGCGCCAGCAGCTTGAGTATTGGGACTAGCGGGCGTAGCTCCTACGAGCAGTACTTC.

About this clone: One end of the junction fails to match germline, which may point to a read error. The chain joins TRBV30 to TRBJ2-7, with 8 bases lining up with TRBD2. CDR3 length: 11 amino acids. Germline V gene data show CDR1 as GTSNPN and CDR2 as SVGIG (reference sequence). The DNA of the CDR3 is TGTGACTGGAAGGGCGGGGGGGAGCAGTACTTC. This gives the protein CDWKGGGEQYF.

As to this clone: Given a much more abundant clone one base away, this may be a read error. Other DNA sequences in the sample encode the same CDR3. The chain uses TRBV28 and TRBJ2-3; 12 positions match TRBD2. Germline V CDR1 and CDR2: MDHEN, SYDVKM. CDR3 length: 17 amino acids. The CDR3 region is CASSLYGLAGSTDTQYF. CDR3 DNA: TGTGCCAGTAGTTTATATGGACTAGCGGGGAGCACAGATACGCAGTATTTT.

The V and J genes are TRBV30 and TRBJ1-5; D may be TRBD1 (5 bases). There are 17 residues in the CDR3. Trimming stripped 5 bases from V and 0 bases from J, with 20 bases between. CDR1 and CDR2 (germline): GTSNPN, SVGIG (reference sequence). CDR3 in amino acids: CAWGRPVVGPSNQPQHF. The CDR3 DNA reads as TGTGCCTGGGGTAGGCCCGTAGTGGGACCTAGCAATCAGCCCCAGCATTTT.

CDR3 residues: CASKEGASGANVLTF. DNA of the CDR3: TGTGCCAGCAAGGAGGGGGCGTCTGGGGCCAACGTCCTGACTTTC. This chain links TRBV6-1 with TRBJ2-6; possibly TRBD1 for D (7 bases). This CDR3 is built from 15 residues. CDR1 and CDR2 (germline): MNHNS, SASEGT. V lost 7 bases to trimming and J lost 1 base, with 11 bases between them.

The gene calls are TRBV5-6 and TRBJ2-7; possibly TRBD1 for D (6 bases). CDR1 is SGHDT and CDR2 is YYEEEE in the germline V gene. Trimming removed 4 bases at V and 3 bases at J, with 17 bases between. The CDR3 is made up of 15 amino acids. For the CDR3, the DNA is TGTGCCAGCAGCCCGGAGCGCAGGGGAATCTACGAGCAGTACTTC. This gives the protein CASSPERRGIYEQYF.

V gene TRBV28 combines with J gene TRBJ2-7, with D perhaps TRBD1 (5 bases). CDR1 is MDHEN, CDR2 SYDVKM, per germline. The CDR3 consists of 14 residues. V lost 5 bases to trimming and J lost 1 base, with 12 bases between them. In DNA form, the CDR3 reads TGTGCCAGCAGTCGGACACCAACTTCCTACGAGCAGTACTTC. Translating gives CASSRTPTSYEQYF. The whole variable domain, remainder taken from reference TRBV28 and TRBJ2-7, is DVKVTQSSRYLVKRTGEKVFLECVQDMDHENMFWYRQDPGLGLRLIYFSYDVKMKEKGDIPEGYSVSREKKERFSLILESASTNQTSMYLCASSRTPTSYEQYFGPGTRLTVT.

The rearrangement uses TRBV28 and TRBJ2-7; TRBD2 agrees at 7 bases. The CDR3 runs 12 residues. Trimming took 6 bases from V and 6 from J; bases not matched to a gene: 5. Germline V gives CDR1 MDHEN, CDR2 SYDVKM. Written as DNA, the CDR3 is TGTGCCAGCAGGTGGGCGGGGGTCGAGCAGTACTTC. Protein product: CASRWAGVEQYF.

Comment on this clone: Possible read error: a much larger clone is one base away. The rearrangement uses TRBV5-6 and TRBJ1-2, with a possible D match to TRBD1 (5 bases). This CDR3 has 15 residues. The V end lost 0 bases, the J end lost 4 bases, and 13 bases lay between the germline ends. Germline V gene lookup returns CDR1 SGHDT and CDR2 YYEEEE. CDR3 amino acids: CASSLADSYRYGYTF. The CDR3 nucleotides read TGTGCCAGCAGCTTGGCCGACAGTTACCGCTATGGCTACACCTTC.

In this sample, this clone turned up many times. Other DNA sequences in the sample encode the same CDR3. The rearrangement joins TRBV5-6 to TRBJ1-4; D remains unclear. With 0 bases removed from V and 7 bases from J, the gap between germline ends came to 4 bases. There are 12 residues in the CDR3. CDR1 is SGHDT and CDR2 is YYEEEE in the germline V gene. CDR3 nucleotide sequence: TGTGCCAGCAGCTTGGTGGGTGAAAAACTGTTTTTT. Translating it yields CASSLVGEKLFF. Supplemented by reference TRBV5-6 and TRBJ1-4, the full variable domain reads DAGVTQSPTHLIKTRGQQVTLRCSPKSGHDTVSWYQQALGQGPQFIFQYYEEEERQRGNFPDRFSGHQFPNYSSELNVNALLLGDSALYLCASSLVGEKLFFGSGTQLSVL.